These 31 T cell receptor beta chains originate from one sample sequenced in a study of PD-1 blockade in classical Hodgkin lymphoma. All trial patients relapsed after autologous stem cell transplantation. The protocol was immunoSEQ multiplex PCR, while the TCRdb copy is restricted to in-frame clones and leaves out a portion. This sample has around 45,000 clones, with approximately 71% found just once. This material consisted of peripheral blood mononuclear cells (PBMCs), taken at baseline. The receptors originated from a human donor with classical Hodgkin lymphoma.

CDR3 sequence: CASSRKGGGQETQYF. In nucleotides, the CDR3 is TGTGCCAGCAGCAGAAAGGGGGGCGGCCAAGAGACCCAGTACTTC. V is TRBV13 and J is TRBJ2-5, with D perhaps being TRBD1 or TRBD2 (6 bases each). Trimming removed 5 bases at V and 1 base at J, with 14 bases between. CDR3 size: 15 residues. Germline V gene data show CDR1 as PRHDT and CDR2 as FYEKMQ (reference sequence).

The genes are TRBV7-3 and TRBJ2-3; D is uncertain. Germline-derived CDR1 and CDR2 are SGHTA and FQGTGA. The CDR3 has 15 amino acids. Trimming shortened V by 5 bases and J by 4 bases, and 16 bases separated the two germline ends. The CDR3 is CASSPTSWLADTQYF. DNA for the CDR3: TGTGCCAGCAGCCCAACCTCGTGGTTGGCAGATACGCAGTATTTT.

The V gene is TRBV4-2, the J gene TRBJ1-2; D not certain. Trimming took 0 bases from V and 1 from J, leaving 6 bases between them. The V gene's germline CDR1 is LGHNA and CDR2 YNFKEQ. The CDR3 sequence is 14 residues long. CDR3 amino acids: CASSQETHNYGYTF. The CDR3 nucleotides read TGTGCCAGCAGCCAAGAGACACATAACTATGGCTACACCTTC.

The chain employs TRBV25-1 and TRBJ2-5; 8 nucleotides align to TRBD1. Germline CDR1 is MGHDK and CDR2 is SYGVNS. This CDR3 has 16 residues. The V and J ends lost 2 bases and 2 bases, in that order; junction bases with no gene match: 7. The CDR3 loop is CASSEADRGIQETQYF. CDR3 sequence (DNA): TGTGCCAGCAGTGAAGCCGACAGGGGAATACAAGAGACCCAGTACTTC.

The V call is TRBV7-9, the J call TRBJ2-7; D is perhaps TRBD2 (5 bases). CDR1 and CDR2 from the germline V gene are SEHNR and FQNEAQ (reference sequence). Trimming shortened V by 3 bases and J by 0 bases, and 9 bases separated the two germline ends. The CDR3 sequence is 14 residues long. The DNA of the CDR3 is TGTGCCAGCAGCTTTACGGGAAGCTCCTACGAGCAGTACTTC. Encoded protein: CASSFTGSSYEQYF. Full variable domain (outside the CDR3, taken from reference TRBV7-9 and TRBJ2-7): DTGVSQNPRHKITKRGQNVTFRCDPISEHNRLYWYRQTLGQGPEFLTYFQNEAQLEKSRLLSDRFSAERPKGSFSTLEIQRTEQGDSAMYLCASSFTGSSYEQYFGPGTRLTVT.

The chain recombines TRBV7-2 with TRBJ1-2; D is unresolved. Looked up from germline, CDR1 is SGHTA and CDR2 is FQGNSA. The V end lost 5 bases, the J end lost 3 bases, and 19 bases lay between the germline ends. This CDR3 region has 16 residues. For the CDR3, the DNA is TGTGCCAGCAGCCCACCGGATGCTGAGGGCTACTATGGCTACACCTTC. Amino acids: CASSPPDAEGYYGYTF. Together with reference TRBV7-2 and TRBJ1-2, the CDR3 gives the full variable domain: GAGVSQSPSNKVTEKGKDVELRCDPISGHTALYWYRQSLGQGLEFLIYFQGNSAPDKSGLPSDRFSAERTGGSVSTLTIQRTQQEDSAVYLCASSPPDAEGYYGYTFGSGTRLTVV.

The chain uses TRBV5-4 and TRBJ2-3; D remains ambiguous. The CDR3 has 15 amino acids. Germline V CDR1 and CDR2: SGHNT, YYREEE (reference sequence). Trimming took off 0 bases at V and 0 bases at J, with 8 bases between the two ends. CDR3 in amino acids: CASSLVSLSTDTQYF. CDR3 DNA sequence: TGTGCCAGCAGCTTGGTAAGCCTGAGCACAGATACGCAGTATTTT.

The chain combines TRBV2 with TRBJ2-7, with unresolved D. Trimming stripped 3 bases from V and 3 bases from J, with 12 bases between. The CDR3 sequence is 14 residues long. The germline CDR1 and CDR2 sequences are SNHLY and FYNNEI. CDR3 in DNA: TGTGCCAGCAGTGATCCTCAGGCTCGCTACGAGCAGTACTTC. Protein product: CASSDPQARYEQYF.

The CDR3, as DNA: TGTGCCATCAGTCAAATAGGGACTACGGATACGCAGTATTTT. This gives the protein CAISQIGTTDTQYF. V and J are TRBV10-3 and TRBJ2-3; 7 positions agree with TRBD2. Germline V gene data show CDR1 as ENHRY and CDR2 as SYGVKD. The V gene end was trimmed by 5 bases and the J gene end by 6 bases; junction bases not matched to a gene: 8. The length of the CDR3 is 14 residues.

The CDR3 protein is CASSGPGTDYGYTF. CDR3 coding DNA: TGTGCCAGCAGTGGCCCGGGGACGGATTATGGCTACACCTTC. The chain recombines TRBV2 with TRBJ1-2; TRBD1 is a possible D gene (5 bases). V lost 4 bases and J 5 bases, leaving 14 bases between the germline ends. The CDR3 has 14 amino acids. Germline CDR1 and CDR2: SNHLY and FYNNEI.

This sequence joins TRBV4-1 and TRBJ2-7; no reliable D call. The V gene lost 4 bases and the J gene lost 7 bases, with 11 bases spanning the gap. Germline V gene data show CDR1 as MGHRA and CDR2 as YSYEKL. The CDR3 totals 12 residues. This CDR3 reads CASSPGLDEQYF. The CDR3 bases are TGCGCCAGCAGCCCGGGTCTTGATGAGCAGTACTTC.

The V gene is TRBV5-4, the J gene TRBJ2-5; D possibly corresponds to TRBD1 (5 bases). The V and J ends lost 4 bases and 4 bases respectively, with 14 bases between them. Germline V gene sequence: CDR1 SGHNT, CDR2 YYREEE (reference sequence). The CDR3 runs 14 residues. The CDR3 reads CASSRTRSGETQYF. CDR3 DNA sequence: TGTGCCAGCAGCCGGACACGGTCAGGAGAGACCCAGTACTTC. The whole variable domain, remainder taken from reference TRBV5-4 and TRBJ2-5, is ETGVTQSPTHLIKTRGQQVTLRCSSQSGHNTVSWYQQALGQGPQFIFQYYREEENGRGNFPPRFSGLQFPNYSSELNVNALELDDSALYLCASSRTRSGETQYFGPGTRLLVL.

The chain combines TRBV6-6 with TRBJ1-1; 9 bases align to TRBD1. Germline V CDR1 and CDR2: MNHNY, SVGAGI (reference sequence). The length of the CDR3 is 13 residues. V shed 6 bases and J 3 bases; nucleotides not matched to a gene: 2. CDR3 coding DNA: TGTGCCAGCAGGTGGGACAGGGACACTGAAGCTTTCTTT. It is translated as CASRWDRDTEAFF.

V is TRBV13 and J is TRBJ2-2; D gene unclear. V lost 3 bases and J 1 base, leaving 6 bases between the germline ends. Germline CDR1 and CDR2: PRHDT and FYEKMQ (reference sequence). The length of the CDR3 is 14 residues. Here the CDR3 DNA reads TGTGCCAGCAGCTTGTGGATGAACACCGGGGAGCTGTTTTTT. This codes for CASSLWMNTGELFF.

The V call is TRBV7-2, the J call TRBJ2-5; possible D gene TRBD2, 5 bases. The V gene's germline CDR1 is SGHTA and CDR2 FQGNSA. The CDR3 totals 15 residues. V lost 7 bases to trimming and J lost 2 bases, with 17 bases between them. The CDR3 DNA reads TGTGCCAGCACCACAGCGGTGGGGATACAAGAGACCCAGTACTTC. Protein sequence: CASTTAVGIQETQYF.

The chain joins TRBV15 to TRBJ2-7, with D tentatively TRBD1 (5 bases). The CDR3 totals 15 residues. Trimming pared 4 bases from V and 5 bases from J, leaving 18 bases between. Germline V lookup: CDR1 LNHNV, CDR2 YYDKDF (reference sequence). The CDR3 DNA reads TGTGCCACCAGCACTTATCAGGGCGCATACGACGAGCAGTACTTC. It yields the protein CATSTYQGAYDEQYF. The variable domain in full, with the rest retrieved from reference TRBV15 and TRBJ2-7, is DAMVIQNPRYQVTQFGKPVTLSCSQTLNHNVMYWYQQKSSQAPKLLFHYYDKDFNNEADTPDNFQSRRPNTSFCFLDIRSPGLGDTAMYLCATSTYQGAYDEQYFGPGTRLTVT.

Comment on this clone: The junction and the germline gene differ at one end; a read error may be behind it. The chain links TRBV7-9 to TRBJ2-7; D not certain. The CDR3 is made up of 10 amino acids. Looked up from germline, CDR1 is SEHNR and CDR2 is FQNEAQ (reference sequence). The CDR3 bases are TGTGCCAGCAGCTCCGACGAGCAGTACTTC. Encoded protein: CASSSDEQYF.

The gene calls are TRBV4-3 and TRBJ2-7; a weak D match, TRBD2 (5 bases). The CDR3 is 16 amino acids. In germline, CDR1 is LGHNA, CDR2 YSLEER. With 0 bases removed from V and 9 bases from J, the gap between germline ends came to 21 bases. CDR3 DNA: TGCGCCAGCAGCCAAGATGGTCTAGCCCGACCTACGGGGCAGTACTTC. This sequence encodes CASSQDGLARPTGQYF.

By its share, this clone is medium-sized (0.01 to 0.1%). CDR3: CASSPTPPQISGAWNEQFF. CDR3 coding DNA: TGCGCCAGCAGTCCCACACCCCCGCAAATCTCGGGAGCGTGGAATGAGCAGTTCTTC. This rearrangement joins TRBV4-3 to TRBJ2-1; D perhaps matches TRBD2 (6 bases). V dropped 6 bases and J dropped 7 bases, with 31 bases sitting between them. Germline V gene sequence: CDR1 LGHNA, CDR2 YSLEER. The CDR3 covers 19 residues.

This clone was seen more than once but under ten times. CDR3 sequence (DNA): TGTGCCAGCAGTTTAGGGCTACCCATGAACACTGAAGCTTTCTTT. Amino acids: CASSLGLPMNTEAFF. The V call is TRBV27, the J call TRBJ1-1, with unresolved D. The germline V gene encodes CDR1 MNHEY and CDR2 SMNVEV (reference sequence). The CDR3 length is 15 residues. V lost 2 bases, J lost 0 bases, and 10 bases lay in between.

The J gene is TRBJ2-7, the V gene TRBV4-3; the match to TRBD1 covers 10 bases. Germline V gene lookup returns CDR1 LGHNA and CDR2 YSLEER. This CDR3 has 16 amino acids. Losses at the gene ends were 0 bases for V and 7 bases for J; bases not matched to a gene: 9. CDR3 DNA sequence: TGCGCCAGCAGCCAAGATCGAGGGACAGGGGTTAGGGAGCAGTACTTC. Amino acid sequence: CASSQDRGTGVREQYF.

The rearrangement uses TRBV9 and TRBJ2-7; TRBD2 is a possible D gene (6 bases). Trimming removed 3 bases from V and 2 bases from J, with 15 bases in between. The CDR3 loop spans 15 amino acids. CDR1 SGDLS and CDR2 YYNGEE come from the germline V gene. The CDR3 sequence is CASSGGVGPPYEQYF. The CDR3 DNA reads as TGTGCCAGCAGCGGCGGGGTTGGCCCGCCCTACGAGCAGTACTTC.

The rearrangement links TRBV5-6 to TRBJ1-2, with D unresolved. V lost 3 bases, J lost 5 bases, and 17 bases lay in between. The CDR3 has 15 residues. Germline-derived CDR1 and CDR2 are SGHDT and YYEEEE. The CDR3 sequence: CASSSGSLGWYGYTF. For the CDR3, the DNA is TGTGCCAGCAGCTCTGGGTCCTTAGGGTGGTATGGCTACACCTTC.

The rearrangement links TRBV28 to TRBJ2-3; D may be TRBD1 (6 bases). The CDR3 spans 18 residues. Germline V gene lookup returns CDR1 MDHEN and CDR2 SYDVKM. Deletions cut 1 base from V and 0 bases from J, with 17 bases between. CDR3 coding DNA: TGTGCCAGCAGTTTATTATCACAGGGCGCAGGTAGCACAGATACGCAGTATTTT. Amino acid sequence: CASSLLSQGAGSTDTQYF.

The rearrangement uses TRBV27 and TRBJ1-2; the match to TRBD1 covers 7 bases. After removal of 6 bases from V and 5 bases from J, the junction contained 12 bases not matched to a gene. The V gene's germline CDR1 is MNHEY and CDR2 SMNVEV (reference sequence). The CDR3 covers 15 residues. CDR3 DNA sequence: TGTGCCAGCAGCACTCTCCCCGGGACAGTTTATGGCTACACCTTC. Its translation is CASSTLPGTVYGYTF.

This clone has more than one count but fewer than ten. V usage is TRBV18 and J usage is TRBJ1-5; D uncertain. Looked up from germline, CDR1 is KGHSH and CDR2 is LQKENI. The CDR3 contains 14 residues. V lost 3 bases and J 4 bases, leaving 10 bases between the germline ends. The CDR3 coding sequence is TGTGCCAGCTCACCTACGGGAGGAAATCAGCCCCAGCATTTT. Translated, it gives CASSPTGGNQPQHF.

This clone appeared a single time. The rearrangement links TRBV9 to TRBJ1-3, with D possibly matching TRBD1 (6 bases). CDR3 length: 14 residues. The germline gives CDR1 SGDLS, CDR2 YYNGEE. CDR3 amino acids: CATGRGSSGNTIYF. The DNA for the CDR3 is TGTGCTACTGGAAGGGGGAGCTCTGGAAACACCATATATTTT.

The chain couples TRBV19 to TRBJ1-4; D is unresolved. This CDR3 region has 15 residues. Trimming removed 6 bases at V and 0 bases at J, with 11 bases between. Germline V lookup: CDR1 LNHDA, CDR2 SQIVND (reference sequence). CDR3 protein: CASSMLGPTNEKLFF. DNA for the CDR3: TGTGCCAGTAGCATGTTAGGGCCAACTAATGAAAAACTGTTTTTT.

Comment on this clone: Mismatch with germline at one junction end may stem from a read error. CDR3 nucleotides: TGCGCCAGCAGCCAAGGACCGGACGGACGCCTGAAAACTGAAGCTTTCTTT. Residues: CASSQGPDGRLKTEAFF. The genes are TRBV4-1 and TRBJ1-1; D is uncertain. CDR3 length equals 17 residues. CDR1 is MGHRA and CDR2 is YSYEKL in the germline V gene.

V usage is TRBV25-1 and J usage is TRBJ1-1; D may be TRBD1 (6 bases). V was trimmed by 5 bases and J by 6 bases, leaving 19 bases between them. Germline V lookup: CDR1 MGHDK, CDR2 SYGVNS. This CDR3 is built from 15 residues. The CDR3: CASSTYREGNAEAFF. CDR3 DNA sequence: TGTGCCAGCAGTACGTACAGGGAAGGAAACGCTGAAGCTTTCTTT. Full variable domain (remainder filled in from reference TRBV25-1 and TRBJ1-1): EADIYQTPRYLVIGTGKKITLECSQTMGHDKMYWYQQDPGMELHLIHYSYGVNSTEKGDLSSESTVSRIRTEHFPLTLESARPSHTSQYLCASSTYREGNAEAFFGQGTRLTVV.

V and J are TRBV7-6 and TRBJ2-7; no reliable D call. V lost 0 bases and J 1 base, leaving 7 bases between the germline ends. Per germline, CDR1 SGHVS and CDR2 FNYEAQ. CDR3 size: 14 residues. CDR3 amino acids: CASSLAGGSYEQYF. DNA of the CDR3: TGTGCCAGCAGCTTAGCGGGCGGATCCTACGAGCAGTACTTC.